This T cell receptor beta chain was identified in a study of beta chain features in type 1 diabetes. Notes on the study in general: More deletions and fewer insertions at VDJ junctions were seen in type 1 diabetes patients. Among patients with Type 1 diabetes, TCRB CDR3s were moderately but significantly shorter in every one of the four CD4+ subsets.

Sequenced material consisted of expressed TCRB transcripts (all of the isolated RNA was reverse transcribed). An average of about 3.4 million reads was obtained for naive, central memory and regulatory T cell samples. Data came from immunoSEQ multiplex PCR; TCRdb stores just in-frame clones and leaves some out. The sample yields about 260,000 clones, roughly a quarter seen once. A few counts support this clone. The antigen remains undetermined. Germline CDR1 is MNHEY and CDR2 is SVGAGI. The V and J ends lost 3 bases and 3 bases respectively, with 18 bases between them. The CDR3 is made up of 16 amino acids.

The rearrangement links TRBV6-5 to TRBJ2-7; maybe TRBD1 (5 bases). Sequencing used naive CD4+ T cells from blood. This TCR came from a woman aged 25 to 39 with type 1 diabetes. The CDR3 DNA reads as TGTGCCAGCAGTTATTCGAGATGGACATCGAACTACGAGCAGTACTTC. It codes for CASSYSRWTSNYEQYF.